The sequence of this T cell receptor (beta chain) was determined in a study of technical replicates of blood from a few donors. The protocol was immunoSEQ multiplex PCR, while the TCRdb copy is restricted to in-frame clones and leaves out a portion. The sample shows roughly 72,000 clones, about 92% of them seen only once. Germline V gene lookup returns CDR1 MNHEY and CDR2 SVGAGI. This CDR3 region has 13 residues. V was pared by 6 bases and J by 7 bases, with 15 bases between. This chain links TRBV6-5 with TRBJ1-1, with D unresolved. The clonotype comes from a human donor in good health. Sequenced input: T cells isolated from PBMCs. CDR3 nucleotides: TGTGCCAGCAGCCCAGGATCCTACCGTGAAGCTTTCTTT. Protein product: CASSPGSYREAFF.